This T cell receptor beta chain stems from a study of cytomegalovirus exposure and HLA in healthy donors (dated by TCRdb to 2016 to 2017). At the level of the whole study: An earlier analysis of several hundred of the donors reported 250 to 300 Gb of sequence data and 100 million to 120 million unique TCR beta sequences obtained from about 180 million T cells. An early release that covered about 600 HLA-typed donors contained 250 to 350 gigabases of sequencing data and around 80 million unique TCR sequences. The genetic ancestry cluster associated with self-reported Caucasian donors included around 76% of the 300 to 400 genotyped donors. The study aimed to test whether cataloging public T cell receptors could reveal signatures of past pathogen exposure. The study used immunosequencing to profile the T cell repertoires of approximately 650 subjects and linked those repertoires to cytomegalovirus serostatus. Along with the roughly 670-subject first cohort, a separate validation cohort of 120 different subjects was used. To predict cytomegalovirus infection status, the study combined high-throughput TCR immunosequencing, statistical association of individual TCRs with disease status, and machine learning. A later analysis re-analyzed previously published TCR beta repertoires from 666 donors and added high-resolution HLA genotyping to study TCR occurrence patterns. Rather than using new phenotypic data, the later analysis identified candidate immune exposures from TCR beta sequences and from how often those sequences occurred across donors. An earlier analysis of 500 to 650 of the donors applied high-throughput TCR beta sequencing to assess whether each TCR beta V gene segment acted as functional or pseudogenic. Donor age, sex, ethnicity and CMV serostatus were compiled alongside the repertoire data. In a later genetic analysis, genome-wide SNP genotypes for about 60% of the 666 donors were used, and that subset was treated as a discovery cohort. All discovery cohort repertoires had been generated on a single sequencing platform. HLA typing covered class I and class II loci at four-digit resolution. Typing coverage varied by locus: 629-630 donors for A, B, C, DRB1 and DQB1; roughly 510 for DQA1; around 610 for DPA1; approximately 470 for DPB1. Roughly 5 DR-DQ haplotypes were handled as single units for association and clustering because linkage in the cohort was strong. Among 300 to 450 genotyped donors of the cohort, an average of 235,054 unique TCR beta nucleotide sequences were sequenced per donor, approximately 20% of them non-productive. The study at large found these results: Correlated functional status among segregating V segments might be attributable to linkage disequilibrium, but an unknown experimental factor could not be ruled out. Roughly uniform sequencing depth across donors was assumed in presence/absence analyses, although this assumption may not hold. The sequencing pipeline was judged likely to have produced a cluster of highly shared sequence variants as a technical artifact. In both the original and validation cohorts, the classifier was reported to diagnose cytomegalovirus status with high specificity and sensitivity. Because HLA typing was missing for some donors at each locus, association tests included only the typed subset. According to a later analysis, TCR association rates differed among HLA loci, with DRB1 alleles showing the most associated TCRs and HLA-C alleles showing the fewest. According to a later analysis, parvovirus B19, influenza, CMV and Epstein-Barr virus appeared linked to several top co-occurrence clusters. Immune exposure information for the cohort was limited to CMV serostatus. Compared with the roughly 700-donor mean, donors in an Asian-associated ancestry cluster had fewer N-insertions in productive TCRs, according to a later genetic analysis. In the study, roughly 160 TCR beta chains were listed as associated with cytomegalovirus. When HLA alleles, especially DR and DQ, strongly co-occurred, TCR associations were difficult to assign to individual alleles. In a later analysis, most CMV-associated TCR beta chains were found to appear HLA-restricted, with HLA associations seemingly driven largely by CMV exposure. At a false discovery rate of 0.05, a later analysis linked around 15,000 TCR beta sequences to specific HLA alleles. Most TCR sequences were observed very rarely across donors, whereas some public TCRs were present in many individuals. A later genetic analysis associated a missense DCLRE1C variant with V-gene and J-gene trimming of TCR beta chains, and an independent cohort replicated the association. A later analysis found that HLA-associated TCR beta chains were more clonally expanded and had lower generation probabilities than equally common non-associated chains. Three of the identified cytomegalovirus-associated TCR beta chains were confirmed in vitro to be specific for cytomegalovirus antigens. In this cohort, only TCR beta chains were sequenced, and detectable features were limited by the absence of alpha or paired-chain data. The earlier analysis of 450 to 700 of the donors excluded approximately 17 rarely observed V segments, including chromosome 9 orphons, because counts were too low. In an earlier analysis of fewer than 700 of the donors, most TCR beta V segments appeared in productive rearrangements about 87% or about 30% of the time, broadly matching IMGT annotations. Because the 87-base-pair reads could not distinguish some IMGT-functional V segments, including TRBV6-2 and TRBV6-3, those segments were excluded. A further reported finding was that TCR beta sequences accurately predicted the HLA-A and HLA-B alleles for most subjects in the first cohort. It was suggested by the authors that the approach could potentially be generalized to other disease states and immunological phenotypes.

The library was generated by the immunoSEQ multiplex PCR assay. For the multiplex PCR, a mixture combining 60 forward primers for TCR Vbeta segments and 13 reverse primers for TCR Jbeta segments was used. A multiplex PCR assay on genomic DNA amplified the CDR3 region of rearranged TCR beta genes. The Illumina HiSeq System was used to sequence the amplified TCR beta libraries as 87-base-pair reads. As for the authors' bioinformatics: Across the 700 or so repertoires, a later analysis counted 75 million to 90 million unique TCR beta chains, roughly 11 million of which were shared by at least two donors. A nearest-neighbor algorithm error-corrected the raw reads and collapsed the reads into unique sequences, merging closely related sequences to remove PCR and sequencing errors. Alignment of CDR3 sequences to IMGT reference sequences was used to assign V, D and J gene segments. For a sequence to be retained, a match of at least six nucleotides was required to both a V gene segment and a J gene segment. A rearrangement counted as productive if the CDR3 had no stop codons and remained in frame with V and J, and every other rearrangement counted as non-productive. CDR3 was defined by IMGT convention, running from the second conserved V-encoded cysteine to the conserved J-encoded phenylalanine. Sequences without an unambiguous match to a single V gene segment were excluded from the earlier analysis of 500 to 700 of the donors. In an earlier analysis of approximately 560 of the donors, a V segment was called functional when productive rearrangements were above 56.7%, and segregating when the standard deviation between donors exceeded 5%. A statistical classification framework was built to diagnose cytomegalovirus status from the catalog of TCR beta chain sequences. In a later analysis, TCR nucleotide sequences were compared against IMGT/GENE-DB human TR gene sequences so that V and J genes could be assigned. The TCRdist pipeline was used in a later analysis to assign CDR3 sequences and most-parsimonious VDJ recombination scenarios. In a later analysis, every TCR beta chain was defined by the combination of its CDR3 amino acid sequence and its V-gene family, and reads without a unique V-gene family were dropped. To address suspected cross-contamination and a sequencing artifact, a later analysis removed over 500 highly shared, low-generation-probability nucleotide sequences. In a later analysis, a clonal expansion index was calculated for each public chain from normalized within-repertoire ranks of inferred template counts. Generation probabilities in a later analysis came from a VDJ recombination model fitted to out-of-frame rearrangements, and those results were checked against IGoR. In a later analysis, hypergeometric tests were used to score TCR-TCR, TCR-HLA and TCR-CMV co-occurrence, with a repertoire-size bias correction applied to TCR pairs. To estimate false discovery rates, a later analysis permuted the HLA or CMV assignments 20 times. In a later analysis, co-occurring TCRs were grouped using DBSCAN, and TCRdist sequence similarity was added for clustering within HLA-allele-positive subsets. For co-occurrence clustering, repertoires with fewer than 30,000 or more than 120,000 public chains were excluded, along with about five repertoires with anomalous nucleotide sharing. Held by TCRdb, this immuneACCESS table contains in-frame sequences only and omits some clones. Under half of the omission traces to an unresolved V gene where checked; the cause of the rest is unknown. The V and J calls and clone size are taken from that table; D and trimming were inferred from the DNA. The sample's records list over 100,000 clones. Jointly, the top ten make up 3% to 4.5% of the sample.

On this clone: This receptor's antigen is unknown.

The cohort was made up of approximately 670 healthy bone marrow donors. At the time of sampling, all cohort members were nominally healthy, though unrecorded immune exposures were likely present. The donor tested CMV seronegative and was one of the 352 seronegative cohort members. A peripheral blood sample was collected from each donor, and TCR beta sequencing was performed on peripheral blood mononuclear cells. Genomic DNA was extracted from the blood cell samples with the Qiagen DNeasy Blood Extraction Kit. Including the terminal cysteine and phenylalanine, the CDR3 comprises 19 residues. Only CDR3 DNA remains: 57 bases, in frame from the first base. V sheds 7 bases and J sheds 2 bases, leaving 25 bases between their ends. From a lookup of the germline V gene, CDR1 and CDR2 are SGDLS and YYNGEE.

Recombination joined TRBV9 with TRBJ2-6; tentative D gene TRBD1, with 6 bases matching. The sample was PBMCs. This clonotype was obtained from a man aged 30 to 39 in good health and CMV-seronegative. For the CDR3, the sequence is CASSKGQNELWAGANVLTF. The DNA is TGTGCCAGCTCTAAAGGACAGAACGAATTGTGGGCTGGGGCCAACGTCCTGACTTTC.